This paragraph reports one T cell receptor (beta chain). The data stem from a study of OX40 agonist ivuxolimab in advanced cancers. The CDR3 extends over 15 amino acids. Per germline, CDR1 SGHAT and CDR2 FQNNGV. V was clipped by 4 bases and J by 9 bases; unmatched bases: 8. Assay used: immunoSEQ multiplex PCR; TCRdb lists only in-frame clones, some missing. The sample yields about 85,000 clones, 80% to 90% seen once. This TCR was recovered from an adult with an advanced solid tumor such as melanoma, head and neck, liver or kidney cancer. The chain joins TRBV11-2 to TRBJ1-6; 8 bases map to TRBD1. The sample consisted of CD4+ or CD8+ T cells sorted from blood, taken in a trial of the OX40 agonist ivuxolimab. CDR3 nucleotide sequence: TGTGCCAGCAGCTCATCTACAGGGGGGGGTTCACCCCTCCACTTT. Protein: CASSSSTGGGSPLHF.